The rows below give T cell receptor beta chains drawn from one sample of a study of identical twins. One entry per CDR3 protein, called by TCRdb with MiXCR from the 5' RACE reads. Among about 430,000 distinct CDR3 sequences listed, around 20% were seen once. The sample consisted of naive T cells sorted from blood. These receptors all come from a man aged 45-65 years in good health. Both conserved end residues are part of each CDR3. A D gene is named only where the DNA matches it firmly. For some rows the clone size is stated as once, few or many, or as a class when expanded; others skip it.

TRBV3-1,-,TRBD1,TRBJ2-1,TGTGCCAGCAGCCAAGGACAGGGGACGAATGAGCAGTTCTTC,CASSQGQGTNEQFF
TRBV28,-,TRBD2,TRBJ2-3,TGTGCCAGCAGTTTATTGAGCTCCAGCGGGAGGTCGGGAGATACGCAGTATTTT,CASSLLSSSGRSGDTQYF
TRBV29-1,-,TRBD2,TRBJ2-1,TGCAGCGGTCGACTAGCGGGGTATGGGTCCAATGAGCAGTTCTTC,CSGRLAGYGSNEQFF
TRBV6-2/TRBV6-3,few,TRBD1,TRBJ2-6,TGTGCCAGCAGTTATGCCCCGACAGGGCTGGGGTTCTTTGGGGCCAACGTCCTGACTTTC,CASSYAPTGLGFFGANVLTF
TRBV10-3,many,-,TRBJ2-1,TGTGCCATCAGTGAGTCGGGGCCTCCTACCTACAATGAGCAGTTCTTC,CAISESGPPTYNEQFF
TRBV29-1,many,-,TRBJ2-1,TGCAGCGTTAAAAGGGCAGGGAATGAGCAGTTCTTC,CSVKRAGNEQFF
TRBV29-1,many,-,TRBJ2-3,TGCAGCACAGGGACAGATACGCAGTATTTT,CSTGTDTQYF
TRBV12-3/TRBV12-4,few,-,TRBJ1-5,TGTGCCAGCAGTACGTGGCATTATTTCCAGCCCCAGCATTTT,CASSTWHYFQPQHF
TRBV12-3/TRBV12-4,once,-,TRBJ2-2,TGTGCCAGCAGCCTCGAAGCTGGTGTAGGGGAGCTGTTTTTT,CASSLEAGVGELFF
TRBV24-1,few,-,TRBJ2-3,TGTGCCACCAGTGACACGCCTCCTAGCACAGATACGCAGTATTTT,CATSDTPPSTDTQYF
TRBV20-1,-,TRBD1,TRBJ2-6,TGCAGTGCTAGAGTCGGGACAGGGAGTTCAGGGGCCAACGTCCTGACTTTC,CSARVGTGSSGANVLTF
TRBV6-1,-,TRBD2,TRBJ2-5,TGTGCCAGCAGCCAAACTTCGGGACTAGCGGGAGTAGAGACCCAGTACTTC,CASSQTSGLAGVETQYF
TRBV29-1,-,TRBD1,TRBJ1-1,TGCAGCGTTGACCTGACAGGGGACACTGAAGCTTTCTTT,CSVDLTGDTEAFF